This TCR beta chain originates from a study of blood T cell repertoires in COVID-19. CDR3 size: 13 residues. Germline values: CDR1 LNHDA, CDR2 SQIVND (reference sequence). V lost 7 bases and J 8 bases, leaving 17 bases between the germline ends. The assay was immunoSEQ multiplex PCR, and TCRdb's table has in-frame clones only and misses some. Among 170,000 or so clones listed, approximately 88% were seen once. The chain uses TRBV19 and TRBJ1-2; tentative D call: TRBD1 (6 bases). The TCR originated in a woman aged 60 to 75 with acute or convalescent COVID-19. The specimen was peripheral blood. The CDR3: CASKQGGRRGYTF. CDR3 sequence (DNA): TGTGCCAGTAAACAGGGAGGGAGACGAGGCTACACCTTC.